Given below is one T cell receptor (beta chain) in context. A sort by CD45RO/CCR7/CD25/CD127/CD95/CD27 yielded CD4+ naive, central memory, regulatory and stem cell-like memory cells. The data derive from a study of beta chain features in type 1 diabetes. CDR1 SGHNT and CDR2 YYREEE come from the germline V gene (reference sequence). Germline trimming cut 0 bases from V and 4 bases from J; bases unmatched to any gene: 7. This CDR3 contains 16 residues. Of the isolated RNA, all was reverse transcribed, and so the sequenced material was expressed TCRB transcripts. Measured with immunoSEQ multiplex PCR; TCRdb has only the in-frame clones, and not every one. The sample shows a few hundred thousand clones, about 19% of them seen only once.

The source material was naive CD4+ T cells from blood. The receptor comes from a woman aged 18-30 years in good health. The chain couples TRBV5-4 to TRBJ1-1; 9 bases are a match to TRBD1. The CDR3, as DNA: TGTGCCAGCAGCTTGGTAATGGGACAGGGCCGCACTGAAGCTTTCTTT. Translated: CASSLVMGQGRTEAFF. Combining the CDR3 with reference TRBV5-4 and TRBJ1-1 gives the whole variable domain ETGVTQSPTHLIKTRGQQVTLRCSSQSGHNTVSWYQQALGQGPQFIFQYYREEENGRGNFPPRFSGLQFPNYSSELNVNALELDDSALYLCASSLVMGQGRTEAFFGQGTRLTVV.